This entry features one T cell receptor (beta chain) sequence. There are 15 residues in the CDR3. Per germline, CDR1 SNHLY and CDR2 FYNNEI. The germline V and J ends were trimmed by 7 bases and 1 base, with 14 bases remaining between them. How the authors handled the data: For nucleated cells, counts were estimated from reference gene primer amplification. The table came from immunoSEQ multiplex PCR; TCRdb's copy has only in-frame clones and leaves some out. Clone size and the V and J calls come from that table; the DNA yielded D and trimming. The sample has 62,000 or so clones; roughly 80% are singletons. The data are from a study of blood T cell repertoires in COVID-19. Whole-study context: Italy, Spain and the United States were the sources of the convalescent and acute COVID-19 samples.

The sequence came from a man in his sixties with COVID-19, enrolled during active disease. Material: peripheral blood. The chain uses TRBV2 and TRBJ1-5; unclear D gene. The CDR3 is CASNRLSGSNQPQHF. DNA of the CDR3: TGTGCCAGCAACCGCCTTAGCGGGAGCAATCAGCCCCAGCATTTT.